This T cell receptor (beta chain) emerged from a study of T cells in narcolepsy. TCRdb keeps only in-frame clones here, not all; method: immunoSEQ multiplex PCR. The table includes over 30,000 clones, approximately 86% detected once. There are 14 residues in the CDR3. Germline values: CDR1 SEHNR, CDR2 FQNEAQ (reference sequence). The J segment lost 5 bases and the V segment lost 3 bases, leaving 2 bases of the junction unmatched. The sequence was obtained from a human donor with narcolepsy. The sequencing input was CD45RA- memory CD4+ T cells from PBMCs. The chain is built from TRBV7-9 and TRBJ1-5; 9 bases match TRBD1. The CDR3 sequence: CASSLGTGHQPQHF. The CDR3, as DNA: TGTGCCAGCAGCTTGGGGACAGGGCATCAGCCCCAGCATTTT.